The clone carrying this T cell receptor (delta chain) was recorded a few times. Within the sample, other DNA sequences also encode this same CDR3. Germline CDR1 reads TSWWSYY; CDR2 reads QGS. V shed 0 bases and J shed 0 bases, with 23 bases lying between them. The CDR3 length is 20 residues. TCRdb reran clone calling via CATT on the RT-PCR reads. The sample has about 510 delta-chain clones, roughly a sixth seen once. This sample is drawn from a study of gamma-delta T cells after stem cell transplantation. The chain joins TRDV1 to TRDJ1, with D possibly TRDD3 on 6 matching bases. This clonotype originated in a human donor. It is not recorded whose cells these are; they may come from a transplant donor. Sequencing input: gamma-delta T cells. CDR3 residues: CALGELSRGFWGQYTDKLIF. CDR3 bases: TGTGCTCTTGGGGAACTCTCCCGTGGCTTTTGGGGGCAGTACACCGATAAACTCATCTTT.